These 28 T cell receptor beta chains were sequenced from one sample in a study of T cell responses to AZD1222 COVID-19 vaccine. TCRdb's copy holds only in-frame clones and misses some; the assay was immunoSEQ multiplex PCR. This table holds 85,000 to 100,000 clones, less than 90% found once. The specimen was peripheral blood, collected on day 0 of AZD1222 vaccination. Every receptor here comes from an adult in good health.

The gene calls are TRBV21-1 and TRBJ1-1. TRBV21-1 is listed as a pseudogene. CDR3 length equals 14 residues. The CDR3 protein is CASSKYGQNTEAFF. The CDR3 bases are TGTGCCAGCAGCAAATACGGCCAGAACACTGAAGCTTTCTTT.

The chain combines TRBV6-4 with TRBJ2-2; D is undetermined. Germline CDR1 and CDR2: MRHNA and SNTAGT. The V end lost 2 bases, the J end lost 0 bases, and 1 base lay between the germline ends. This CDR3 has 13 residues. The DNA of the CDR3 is TGTGCCAGCAGTGACACGAACACCGGGGAGCTGTTTTTT. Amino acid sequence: CASSDTNTGELFF.

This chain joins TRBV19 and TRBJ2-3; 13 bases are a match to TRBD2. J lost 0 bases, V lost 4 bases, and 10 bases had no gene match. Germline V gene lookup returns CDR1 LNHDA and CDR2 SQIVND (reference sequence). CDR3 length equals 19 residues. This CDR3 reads CASSTGTSGDLFSTDTQYF. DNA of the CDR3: TGTGCCAGTAGTACGGGGACTAGCGGGGACCTCTTTAGCACAGATACGCAGTATTTT. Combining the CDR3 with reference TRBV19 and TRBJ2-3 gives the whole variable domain DGGITQSPKYLFRKEGQNVTLSCEQNLNHDAMYWYRQDPGQGLRLIYYSQIVNDFQKGDIAEGYSVSREKKESFPLTVTSAQKNPTAFYLCASSTGTSGDLFSTDTQYFGPGTRLTVL.

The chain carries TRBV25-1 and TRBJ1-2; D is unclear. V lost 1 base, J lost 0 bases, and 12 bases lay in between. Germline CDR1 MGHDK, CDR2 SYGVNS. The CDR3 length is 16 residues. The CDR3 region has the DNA TGTGCCAGCAGTGAATCCCCCGGTCGCCCTAACTATGGCTACACCTTC. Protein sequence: CASSESPGRPNYGYTF.

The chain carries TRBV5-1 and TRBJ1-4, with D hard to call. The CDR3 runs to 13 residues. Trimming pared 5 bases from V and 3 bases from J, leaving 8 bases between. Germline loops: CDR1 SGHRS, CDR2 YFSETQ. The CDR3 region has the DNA TGCGCCAGCAGGTGGGGATCTAATGAAAAACTGTTTTTT. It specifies CASRWGSNEKLFF.

Here the CDR3 reads CASSFFWDSPLHF. The CDR3 bases are TGTGCCAGCAGCTTTTTTTGGGATTCACCCCTCCACTTT. The chain links TRBV11-2 to TRBJ1-6; D is undetermined. Trimming removed 3 bases at V and 8 bases at J, with 8 bases between. The CDR3 runs to 13 residues. CDR1 is SGHAT and CDR2 is FQNNGV in the germline V gene.

The CDR3 is CASVRWGGGASTDTQYF. CDR3 in DNA: TGCGCCAGCGTCCGCTGGGGCGGGGGGGCTAGCACAGATACGCAGTATTTT. This chain joins TRBV10-2 and TRBJ2-3, with 9 bases fitting TRBD2. Germline CDR1 WSHSY, CDR2 SAAADI. V lost 8 bases, J lost 0 bases, and 12 bases stayed unmatched. The CDR3 has 17 amino acids.

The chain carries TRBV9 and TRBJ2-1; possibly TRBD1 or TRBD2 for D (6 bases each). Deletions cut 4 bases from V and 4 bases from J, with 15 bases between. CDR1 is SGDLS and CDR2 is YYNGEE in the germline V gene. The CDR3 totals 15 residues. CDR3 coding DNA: TGTGCCAGCAGCTCAGACCCGGGGGCATACAATGAGCAGTTCTTC. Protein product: CASSSDPGAYNEQFF.

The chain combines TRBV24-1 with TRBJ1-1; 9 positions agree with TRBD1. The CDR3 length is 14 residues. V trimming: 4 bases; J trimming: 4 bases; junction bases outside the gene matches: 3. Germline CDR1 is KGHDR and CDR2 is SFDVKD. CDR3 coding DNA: TGTGCCACCAGTGAACGACAGGGGGGCACTGAAGCTTTCTTT. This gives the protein CATSERQGGTEAFF.

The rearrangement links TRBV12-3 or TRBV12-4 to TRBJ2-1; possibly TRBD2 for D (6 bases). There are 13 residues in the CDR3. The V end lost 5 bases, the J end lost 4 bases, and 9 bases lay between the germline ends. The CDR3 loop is CASSEDYYNEQFF. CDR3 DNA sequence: TGTGCCAGCAGTGAGGACTATTACAATGAGCAGTTCTTC.

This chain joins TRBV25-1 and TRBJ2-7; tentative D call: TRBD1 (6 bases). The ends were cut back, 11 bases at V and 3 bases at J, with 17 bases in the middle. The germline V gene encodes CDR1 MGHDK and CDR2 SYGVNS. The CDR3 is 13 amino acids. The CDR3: CAGTNRARYEQYF. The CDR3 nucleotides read TGTGCCGGGACGAACAGGGCCCGCTACGAGCAGTACTTC.

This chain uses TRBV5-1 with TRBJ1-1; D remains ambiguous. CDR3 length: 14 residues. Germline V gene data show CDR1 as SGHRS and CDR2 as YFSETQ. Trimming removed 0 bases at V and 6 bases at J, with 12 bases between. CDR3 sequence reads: CASSLVGRFAEAFF. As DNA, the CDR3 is TGCGCCAGCAGCTTGGTGGGAAGGTTCGCTGAAGCTTTCTTT.

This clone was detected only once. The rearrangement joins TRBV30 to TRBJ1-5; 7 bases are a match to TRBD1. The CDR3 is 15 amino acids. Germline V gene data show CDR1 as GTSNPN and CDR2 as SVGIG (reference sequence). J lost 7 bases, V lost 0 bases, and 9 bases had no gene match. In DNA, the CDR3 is TGTGCCTGGAGTGTGGGAGGACAGGAGGCACAGCCCCAGCATTTT. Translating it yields CAWSVGGQEAQPQHF.

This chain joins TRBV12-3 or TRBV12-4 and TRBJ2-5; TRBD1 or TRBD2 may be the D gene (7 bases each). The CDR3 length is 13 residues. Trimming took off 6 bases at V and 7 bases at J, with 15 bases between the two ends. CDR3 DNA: TGTGCCAGCAGCCCGCGGGGGACAGTGACCCAGTACTTC. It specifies CASSPRGTVTQYF.

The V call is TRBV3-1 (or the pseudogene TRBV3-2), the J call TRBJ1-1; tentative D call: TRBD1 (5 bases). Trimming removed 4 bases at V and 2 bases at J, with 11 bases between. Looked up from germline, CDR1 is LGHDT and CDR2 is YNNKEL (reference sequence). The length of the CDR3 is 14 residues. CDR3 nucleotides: TGTGCCAGCAGCCGTAATTGGGACAACACTGAAGCTTTCTTT. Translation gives CASSRNWDNTEAFF.

The chain's CDR3 is CASSLEPANEKLFF. The CDR3 DNA is TGCGCCAGCAGCTTGGAGCCGGCTAATGAAAAACTGTTTTTT. The rearrangement links TRBV5-1 to TRBJ1-4; D is unresolved. This CDR3 is 14 amino acids long. V was shortened by 0 bases and J by 3 bases, with 6 bases between the two germline ends. The V gene's germline CDR1 is SGHRS and CDR2 YFSETQ.

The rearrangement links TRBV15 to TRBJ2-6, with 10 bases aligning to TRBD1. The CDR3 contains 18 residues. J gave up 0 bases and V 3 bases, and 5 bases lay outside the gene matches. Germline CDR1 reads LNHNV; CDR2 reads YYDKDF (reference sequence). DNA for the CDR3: TGTGCCACCAGCAGTAGGACAGGGGGGAGCTCTGGGGCCAACGTCCTGACTTTC. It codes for CATSSRTGGSSGANVLTF. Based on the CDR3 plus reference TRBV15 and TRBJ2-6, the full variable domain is DAMVIQNPRYQVTQFGKPVTLSCSQTLNHNVMYWYQQKSSQAPKLLFHYYDKDFNNEADTPDNFQSRRPNTSFCFLDIRSPGLGDTAMYLCATSSRTGGSSGANVLTFGAGSRLTVL.

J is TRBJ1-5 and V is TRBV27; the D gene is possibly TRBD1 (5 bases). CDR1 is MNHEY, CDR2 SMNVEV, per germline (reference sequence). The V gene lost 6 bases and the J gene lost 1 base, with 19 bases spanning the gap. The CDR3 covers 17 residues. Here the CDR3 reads CASRSFGQTGSNQPQHF. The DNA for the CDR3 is TGTGCCAGCAGATCCTTCGGACAAACGGGGAGCAATCAGCCCCAGCATTTT.

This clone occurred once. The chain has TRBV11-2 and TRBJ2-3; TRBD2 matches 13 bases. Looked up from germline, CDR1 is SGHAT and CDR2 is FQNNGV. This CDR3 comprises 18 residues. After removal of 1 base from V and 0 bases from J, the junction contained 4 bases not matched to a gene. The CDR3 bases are TGTGCCAGCAGCTTAGCGTGGACTAGCGGGGGAAGCACAGATACGCAGTATTTT. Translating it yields CASSLAWTSGGSTDTQYF.

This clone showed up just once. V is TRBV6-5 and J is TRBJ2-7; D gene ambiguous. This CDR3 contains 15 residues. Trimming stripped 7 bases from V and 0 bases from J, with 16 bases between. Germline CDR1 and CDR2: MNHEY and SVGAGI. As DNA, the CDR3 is TGTGCCAGCATGGGCGGCCAGCTGAGCTCCTACGAGCAGTACTTC. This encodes CASMGGQLSSYEQYF.

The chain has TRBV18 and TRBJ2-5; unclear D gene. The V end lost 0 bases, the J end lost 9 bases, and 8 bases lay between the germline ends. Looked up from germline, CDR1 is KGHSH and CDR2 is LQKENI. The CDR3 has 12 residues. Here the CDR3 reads CASSPPGEAQYF. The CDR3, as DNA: TGTGCCAGCTCACCACCAGGTGAGGCCCAGTACTTC.

CDR3 loop: CASSLGQGSTDTQYF. CDR3 sequence (DNA): TGTGCCAGCAGCTTGGGACAGGGAAGCACAGATACGCAGTATTTT. The chain uses TRBV9 and TRBJ2-3, with 9 positions matching TRBD1. CDR3 length equals 15 residues. V trimming: 4 bases; J trimming: 0 bases; junction bases outside the gene matches: 3. Germline V gives CDR1 SGDLS, CDR2 YYNGEE.

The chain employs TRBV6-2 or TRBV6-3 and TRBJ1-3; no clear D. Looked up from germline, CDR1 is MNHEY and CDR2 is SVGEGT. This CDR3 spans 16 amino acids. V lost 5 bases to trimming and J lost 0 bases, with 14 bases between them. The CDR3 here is CASSNRRPDSGNTIYF. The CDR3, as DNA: TGTGCCAGCAGTAACCGGCGGCCTGACTCTGGAAACACCATATATTTT.

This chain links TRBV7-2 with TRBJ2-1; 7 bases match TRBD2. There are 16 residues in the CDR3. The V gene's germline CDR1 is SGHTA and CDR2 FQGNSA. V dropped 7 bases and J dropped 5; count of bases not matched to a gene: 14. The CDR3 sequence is CASNPRPSGGNNEQFF. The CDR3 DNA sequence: TGTGCCAGCAATCCCCGGCCTAGCGGCGGGAACAATGAGCAGTTCTTC.

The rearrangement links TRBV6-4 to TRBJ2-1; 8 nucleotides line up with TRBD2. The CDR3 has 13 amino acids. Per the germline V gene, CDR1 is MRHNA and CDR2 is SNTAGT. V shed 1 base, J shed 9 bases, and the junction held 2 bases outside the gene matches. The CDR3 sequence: CASSDYGGGEQFF. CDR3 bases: TGTGCCAGCAGTGACTACGGGGGGGGTGAGCAGTTCTTC.

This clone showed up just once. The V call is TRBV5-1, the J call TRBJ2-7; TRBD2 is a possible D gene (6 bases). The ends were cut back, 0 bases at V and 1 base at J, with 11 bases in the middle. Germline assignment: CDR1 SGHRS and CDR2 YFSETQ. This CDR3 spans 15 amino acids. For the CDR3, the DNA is TGCGCCAGCAGCTTGGGAAGCGGGCTATCCTACGAGCAGTACTTC. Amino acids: CASSLGSGLSYEQYF.

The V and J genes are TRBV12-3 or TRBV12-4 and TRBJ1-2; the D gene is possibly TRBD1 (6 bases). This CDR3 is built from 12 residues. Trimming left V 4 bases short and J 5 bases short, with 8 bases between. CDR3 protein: CASSSQGYGYTF. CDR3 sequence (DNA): TGTGCCAGCAGTTCACAGGGTTATGGCTACACCTTC.

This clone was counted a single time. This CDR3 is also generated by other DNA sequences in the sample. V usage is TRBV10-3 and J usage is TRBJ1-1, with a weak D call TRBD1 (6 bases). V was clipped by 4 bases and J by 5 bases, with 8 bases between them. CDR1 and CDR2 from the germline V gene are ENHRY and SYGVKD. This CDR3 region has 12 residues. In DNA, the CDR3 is TGTGCCATCAGTGCAGGGGATACTGAAGCTTTCTTT. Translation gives CAISAGDTEAFF.